The following is a TCR beta chain sequence with its context. No antigen is known for it. There are no base qualities to consult, and no much larger clone falls within one base. Patients with a history of autoimmune disease or receiving systemic immunosuppression were excluded from the trial. Peripheral blood for TCR sequencing was drawn from every dose cohort at baseline, at cycle 4 day 1 and at cycle 7 day 1. The samples were drawn from a first-in-human, open-label, multicenter phase I dose-escalation trial of ivuxolimab. Adults with locally advanced or metastatic melanoma, renal cell, hepatocellular, or head and neck squamous cell carcinoma were enrolled in the trial. Before TCR sequencing, CD4+ T cells and CD8+ T cells were sorted from peripheral blood as separate populations. This entry belongs to a study of OX40 agonist ivuxolimab in advanced cancers. About the full investigation: Ivuxolimab, which targeted the costimulatory receptor OX40 (CD134), was an agonistic, fully human IgG2 monoclonal antibody. Intravenous ivuxolimab was administered to patients every 2 weeks at six dose levels: 0.01, 0.1, 0.3, 1.5, 3 and 10 mg/kg. Among the approximately 54 dose-escalation patients, around 19 had hepatocellular carcinoma, 15 or so melanoma, 9 renal cell carcinoma and 9 head and neck cancer. In the dose-escalation cohort, 75% to 90% of patients were male, and the mean age was 60 years with a range of about 20 to 80. Patients were allowed to have had prior anti-PD-1, anti-PD-L1 or anti-CTLA-4 therapy, and less than 45% of the dose-escalation patients had previously received checkpoint inhibitors. Three dose-escalation patients achieved partial responses, one with hepatocellular carcinoma and two with cutaneous melanoma. The purpose of peripheral TCRbeta sequencing was to test whether ivuxolimab changed TCR sequence diversity and led to clonal T-cell expansion. The paper describes the monotherapy dose-escalation part (N of about 54 patients) of the phase I trial of ivuxolimab.

For sequencing of the TCRbeta CDR3 region, genomic DNA was extracted from the sorted cells. TCRbeta CDR3 regions were sequenced using the immunoSEQ Assay. TCRdb's version of the immuneACCESS table is confined to in-frame rearrangements and falls short of the full clone set. An unresolved V gene accounts for under half of the shortfall where checked; the remainder is of unknown origin. Recorded for this sample are around 48,000 clones; approximately 81% of them occurred a single time. The top ten hold 9% to 10% of the sample. Counted from cysteine to phenylalanine, this CDR3 has 15 amino acids. Only the CDR3 DNA stays, 45 bases, in frame from base 1. Trimming at the junction amounts to 0 bases on V and 3 bases on J, and the germline ends lie 12 bases apart. The germline V gene sets CDR1 to SGHRS and CDR2 to YFSETQ. What the authors observed across the whole study: Partial responders in the 0.1-3.0 mg/kg groups had among the lowest normalized peripheral clonal expansion, especially among CD8+ T cells. At doses of 0.1 to 3.0 mg/kg, clonal expansion of both CD4+ and CD8+ T cells in blood was seen between baseline and week 6. Which antigens the clonally expanded peripheral T cells were specific for was not determined. Low levels of normalized T-cell clonal expansion were also seen in some nonresponding patients. On average, CD8+ T cells showed more expanded clones than CD4+ T cells after ivuxolimab.

This receptor chain uses TRBV5-1 and TRBJ1-1; a tentative D call is TRBD1 (5 bases match). The sequencing used CD4+ or CD8+ T cells sorted from blood, collected in a trial of the OX40 agonist ivuxolimab. The receptor comes from an adult with an advanced solid tumor such as melanoma, head and neck, liver or kidney cancer. The nucleotide sequence reads as follows: TGCGCCAGCAGCTTGGGGGGGAGCATGGACACTGAAGCTTTCTTT. This codes for CASSLGGSMDTEAFF.